This T cell receptor (beta chain) was sequenced for a study of cytomegalovirus exposure and HLA in healthy donors. PCR was performed using 60 Vbeta and 13 Jbeta primers. Generated by immunoSEQ multiplex PCR, the TCRdb table keeps only in-frame clones and is missing some. The data contain under 200,000 clones, about 71% of them seen just once; the ten biggest clones take up 1.1% to 1.5%. This CDR3 has 16 amino acids. Germline CDR1 and CDR2: SGHRS and YFSETQ. V was pared by 0 bases and J by 1 base, with 5 bases of the junction left unmatched. Study-level points and caveats: In terms of immune exposure information, only CMV serostatus was available.

As for this clone: Its antigen is not identified.

This chain connects TRBV5-1 to TRBJ2-3, with 7 bases fitting TRBD2. The sample was PBMCs. The sequence was obtained from a man in his fifties or sixties in good health and CMV-seronegative. The DNA for the CDR3 is TGCGCCAGCAGCTTGGGGGGTGCGGGAGGCACAGATACGCAGTATTTT. Translated: CASSLGGAGGTDTQYF.